This TCR beta chain comes out of a study of beta chain features in type 1 diabetes. The study's findings and limits: There was a moderate but significant shortening of TCRB CDR3s in all four CD4+ subsets of Type 1 diabetes patients. Type 1 diabetes patients showed fewer insertions and more deletions at VDJ junctions. The study found that naive, central memory and Treg TCRB repertoires appeared more similar in patients than in healthy donors.

Expressed TCRB transcripts were sequenced because the entire RNA isolate underwent reverse transcription. Mean yield for stem cell-like memory T cell samples was about a million reads. Sequencing used immunoSEQ multiplex PCR; TCRdb keeps in-frame clones, though not all of them. The table lists 110,000 or so clones, less than 40% of them singletons. This CDR3 is built from 15 residues. Germline loops: CDR1 MDHEN, CDR2 SYDVKM. V was shortened by 6 bases and J by 1 base, with 16 bases between the two germline ends. This clone was seen a handful of times. The antigen is unknown. The sequence came from a woman aged 18-29 years in good health. Sample: stem cell memory CD4+ T cells from blood. This chain connects TRBV28 to TRBJ2-7; D perhaps matches TRBD2 (5 bases). The CDR3 DNA is TGTGCCAGCAGCTCCCCCCCCGGCGGGTCCTACGAGCAGTACTTC. Its translation is CASSSPPGGSYEQYF.